Reported below is one TCR beta chain. Its antigen is not identified. Through a sample-barcoded 5' primer and a J-beta primer mix, a second PCR was run for roughly 7 to 12 cycles. Each cDNA molecule received a tag from a template-switch adaptor that had 12 random nucleotides. TCRdb processed the 5' RACE reads anew with MiXCR; each CDR3 protein has one entry. The sample shows roughly 800,000 distinct CDR3 sequences, more than 20% of them seen only once. This specimen belongs to a study of blood T cells in healthy people across ages. Whole-study results and caveats: The fall in TCR beta diversity per million T cells was roughly linear with age.

The germline V gene has CDR1 LGHNA and CDR2 YNFKEQ. This CDR3 is 13 amino acids long. V dropped 4 bases and J dropped 6 bases, with 10 bases sitting between them. These sequences were also reported in another study, on T cells of mothers and their children. As reported in that work: Added by the second PCR's M1S primer were sample barcodes and 2-4 random nucleotides.

What was sequenced was blood. The V call is TRBV4-2, the J call TRBJ2-1, with TRBD1 as a possible D gene (6 bases). This receptor was obtained from a boy between 5 and 17 years old in good health. The CDR3 region has the DNA TGTGCCAGCAGCCTACAGGGTCCCAATGAGCAGTTCTTC. Residues: CASSLQGPNEQFF.